This TCR beta chain was documented in a study of type 1 regulatory T cells (dated by TCRdb to the early 2020s). For the wider study: The study characterized an in vitro protocol that generated a Tr1-enriched, alloantigen-specific CD4 T cell product named T-allo10. T-allo10 was being evaluated clinically in patients with hematological malignancies who were receiving allogeneic hematopoietic stem cell transplantation.

On this clonotype itself: Its binding antigen is unknown. It has no much larger one-base neighbor in the sample; base qualities were not kept.

These reads were obtained on an Illumina MiSeq. Through fastp at Q25 and MiXCR, TCRdb rebuilt clones from the public reads, retaining in-frame beta chains. Here each entry gathers all rows of one CDR3 protein and keeps the most common genes and DNA. The sample table holds 75,000 to 100,000 distinct CDR3 sequences, of which 25% to 40% were seen once. The ten largest clones represent 2% to 2.5% of the sample. From V the trimming removes 7 bases and from J it removes 7 bases, while the gene matches leave 7 bases of the junction unaccounted for. In the germline V gene (reference sequence), CDR1 corresponds to DFQATT and CDR2 to SNEGSKA. Spanning cysteine to phenylalanine, the CDR3 consists of 15 amino acids. The read is trimmed to its CDR3 DNA, 45 bases read in frame from base 1.

The chain is assembled from TRBV20-1 and TRBJ2-1; the central 16 bases match TRBD2. Material for sequencing was CD4+ T cells, either the whole sample or a sorted fraction (not recorded which). The receptor's source is a human donor in good health. The CDR3 region reads CSVGGTSGRGNEQFF. The nucleotides read TGCAGTGTTGGCGGGACTAGCGGGAGGGGGAATGAGCAGTTCTTC.